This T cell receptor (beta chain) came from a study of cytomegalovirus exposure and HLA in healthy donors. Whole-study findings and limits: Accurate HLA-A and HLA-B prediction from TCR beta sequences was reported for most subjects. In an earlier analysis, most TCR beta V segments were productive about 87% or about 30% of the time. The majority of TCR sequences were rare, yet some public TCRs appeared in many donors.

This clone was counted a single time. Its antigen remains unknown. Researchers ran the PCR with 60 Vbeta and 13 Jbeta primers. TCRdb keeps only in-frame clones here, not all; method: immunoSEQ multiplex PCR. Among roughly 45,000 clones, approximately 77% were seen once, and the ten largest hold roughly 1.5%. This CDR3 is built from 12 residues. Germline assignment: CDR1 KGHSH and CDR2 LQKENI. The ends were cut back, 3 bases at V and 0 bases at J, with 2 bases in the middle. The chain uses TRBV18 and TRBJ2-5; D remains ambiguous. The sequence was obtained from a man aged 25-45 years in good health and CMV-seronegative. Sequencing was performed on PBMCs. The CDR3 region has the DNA TGTGCCAGCTCACCCAACCAAGAGACCCAGTACTTC. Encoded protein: CASSPNQETQYF.